Sequencing of this T cell receptor beta chain was carried out in a study of blood T cell repertoires in COVID-19. Sequenced by immunoSEQ multiplex PCR; TCRdb stores in-frame clones only, minus some. The sample contains hundreds of thousands of clones, under 90% of which appear only once. This CDR3 contains 14 residues. Trimming took 6 bases from V and 4 from J; bases not matched to a gene: 8. Germline assignment: CDR1 MNHEY and CDR2 SVGAGI. Sequencing was performed on peripheral blood. V and J are TRBV6-5 and TRBJ1-1; 7 positions match TRBD1. The receptor comes from a woman between 50 and 59 years old who had recovered from COVID-19. For the CDR3, the DNA is TGTGCCAGCAGGCCCAGGGGGATGACCACTGAAGCTTTCTTT. Translating gives CASRPRGMTTEAFF.